This T cell receptor (beta chain) comes out of a study of CD8 T cells in Susac syndrome. RNA totalling about 0.45 to 1 ug underwent reverse transcription with random hexamers. MiXCR, applied by TCRdb to the immunoSEQ multiplex PCR reads, yields one record per CDR3 protein. The sample lists fewer than 85,000 distinct CDR3 sequences, approximately 95% occurring once. This receptor was obtained from a human donor with multiple sclerosis. Sequences were obtained from CD8+ T cells from PBMCs.

CDR3 sequence: CASSQTPGLAGADTQYF. CDR3 nucleotides: TGTGCCAGCAGCCAAACCCCGGGACTAGCGGGAGCAGATACGCAGTATTTT. The rearrangement uses TRBV3-1 and TRBJ2-3; TRBD2 aligns across 14 bases. This CDR3 is 17 amino acids long. Germline-derived CDR1 and CDR2 are LGHDT and YNNKEL (reference sequence). V dropped 2 bases and J dropped 4; count of bases not matched to a gene: 5.